These 9 T cell receptor beta chains originate from one sample sequenced in a study of naive and memory T cell subsets. Ligated cDNA underwent four rounds of PCR with nested alpha and beta constant region primers and SP2. Via MiXCR, TCRdb re-called the 5' RACE reads, giving one row per CDR3 protein. The table lists some 60,000 distinct CDR3 sequences, approximately 8% of them singletons, with approximately 10% in the top ten. A UMI-containing oligonucleotide was joined by 3' ligation to the TCR cDNA template. The receptors were gathered from a female donor in good health.

This clonotype showed up many times. The chain uses TRBV6-5 and TRBJ1-6; possibly TRBD1 for D (5 bases). This CDR3 region has 16 residues. Trimming stripped 4 bases from V and 6 bases from J, with 16 bases between. Germline V lookup: CDR1 MNHEY, CDR2 SVGAGI. CDR3 bases: TGTGCCAGCAGTTCCTTGACGGGGGTGACTAATTCACCCCTCCACTTT. Its protein is CASSSLTGVTNSPLHF.

This clonotype has a count of ten or more. The chain uses TRBV4-3 and TRBJ1-1, with D perhaps TRBD1 (5 bases). Trimming shortened V by 4 bases and J by 6 bases, and 18 bases separated the two germline ends. CDR1 LGHNA and CDR2 YSLEER come from the germline V gene. The CDR3 extends over 15 amino acids. The CDR3 nucleotides read TGCGCCAGCAGCCTCCTGGACGGCCAGGGCTCTGAAGCTTTCTTT. Amino acids: CASSLLDGQGSEAFF.

This clonotype has a handful of counts. V and J are TRBV7-2 and TRBJ1-2; possibly TRBD1 for D (6 bases). The germline V gene encodes CDR1 SGHTA and CDR2 FQGNSA. There are 13 residues in the CDR3. With 5 bases removed from V and 12 bases from J, the gap between germline ends came to 19 bases. The CDR3 nucleotides are TGTGCCAGCAGCCCACAGGGTACGCACGGCCACACCTTC. It translates to CASSPQGTHGHTF.

This clonotype has a handful of counts. The chain links TRBV5-1 to TRBJ2-5, with 11 bases identical to TRBD1. The CDR3 is 15 amino acids. Per germline, CDR1 SGHRS and CDR2 YFSETQ. J lost 3 bases, V lost 0 bases, and 1 base had no gene match. The CDR3 spells CASSLGDRGKETQYF. CDR3 DNA sequence: TGCGCCAGCAGCTTGGGGGACAGGGGGAAAGAGACCCAGTACTTC.

In its sample, this clonotype was seen many times. The V and J genes are TRBV9 and TRBJ2-2, with TRBD2 as a possible D gene (6 bases). CDR1 is SGDLS, CDR2 YYNGEE, per germline. Trimming stripped 3 bases from V and 1 base from J, with 13 bases between. The CDR3 has 16 residues. CDR3 region: CASSGRGKLNTGELFF. For the CDR3, the DNA is TGTGCCAGCAGCGGCCGGGGGAAGCTGAACACCGGGGAGCTGTTTTTT.

The J gene is TRBJ2-1, the V gene TRBV12-3 or TRBV12-4, with TRBD2 identical over 11 bases. This CDR3 is built from 16 residues. Trimming at V came to 5 bases and at J to 4 bases, leaving 7 bases not matched to a gene. The chain's CDR3 is CASSPSGTSGYNEQFF. The CDR3 nucleotides read TGTGCCAGCAGTCCCAGCGGGACTAGCGGTTACAATGAGCAGTTCTTC.

This clonotype was picked up many times. The chain recombines TRBV21-1 with TRBJ1-2; TRBD1, as called in the table, went unchecked against the DNA. TRBV21-1 is a known pseudogene. The CDR3 totals 14 residues. CDR3: CASSTQDPNYGYTF. In DNA form, the CDR3 reads TGTGCCAGCAGCACCCAGGACCCCAACTATGGCTACACCTTC.

This clonotype was counted between two and nine times. The CDR3 bases are TGTGCCACCGGGGGGTCGACAATGAACACCGGGGAGCTGTTTTTT. This gives the protein CATGGSTMNTGELFF. The rearrangement joins TRBV10-3 to TRBJ2-2; 7 positions agree with TRBD2. Trimming at V came to 10 bases and at J to 1 base, leaving 9 bases not matched to a gene. Germline CDR1 is ENHRY and CDR2 is SYGVKD. There are 15 residues in the CDR3.

This clonotype showed up just a few times. The chain carries TRBV2 and TRBJ2-5; D not certain. The CDR3 has 13 amino acids. V shed 8 bases and J shed 2 bases, with 12 bases lying between them. CDR1 is SNHLY and CDR2 is FYNNEI in the germline V gene. The CDR3 protein is CASALRQQETQYF. Written as DNA, the CDR3 is TGTGCCAGCGCCCTAAGGCAGCAAGAGACCCAGTACTTC.